This passage covers 19 T cell receptor beta chains from one sample sequenced in a study of shared clonotypes between healthy human individuals. Using immunoSEQ multiplex PCR, the repertoire was profiled, and TCRdb retains in-frame clones only, with some absent. The profile shows 2 million to 2.5 million clones, over 85% of them singletons. Sequencing used naive CD4+ T cells from PBMCs. Subset denoted: CD45RA+ positively selected. Receptors were obtained from a man aged 18 to 29 in good health. Some clones in this sample may be carry-over from other donors' samples.

Only one count was recorded for this clone. This chain uses TRBV7-2 with TRBJ2-5; possibly TRBD1 or TRBD2 for D (5 bases each). The length of the CDR3 is 14 residues. Trimming stripped 1 base from V and 4 bases from J, with 10 bases between. Germline V gene lookup returns CDR1 SGHTA and CDR2 FQGNSA. CDR3 in amino acids: CASSLDRGAETQYF. The CDR3 region has the DNA TGTGCCAGCAGCTTAGATCGGGGCGCAGAGACCCAGTACTTC.

V is TRBV7-9 and J is TRBJ1-4, with a tentative D call TRBD1 (6 bases). From germline, CDR1 is SEHNR and CDR2 FQNEAQ (reference sequence). Trimming left V 1 base short and J 3 bases short, with 12 bases between. This CDR3 has 16 residues. The CDR3 DNA reads as TGTGCCAGCAGCTTAGGGTACAGGGAACCTAATGAAAAACTGTTTTTT. Translation gives CASSLGYREPNEKLFF. Looking up the rest from reference TRBV7-9 and TRBJ1-4 gives the full variable domain: DTGVSQNPRHKITKRGQNVTFRCDPISEHNRLYWYRQTLGQGPEFLTYFQNEAQLEKSRLLSDRFSAERPKGSFSTLEIQRTEQGDSAMYLCASSLGYREPNEKLFFGSGTQLSVL.

The chain joins TRBV7-3 to TRBJ2-3; 7 nucleotides line up with TRBD2. CDR1 is SGHTA and CDR2 is FQGTGA in the germline V gene. The CDR3 runs to 15 residues. V was pared by 2 bases and J by 5 bases, with 7 bases of the junction left unmatched. Here the CDR3 DNA reads TGTGCCAGCAGCTTAGTAGGTCTAGCGGTAGATACGCAGTATTTT. Amino acids: CASSLVGLAVDTQYF.

This clone was seen once. This sequence joins TRBV19 and TRBJ2-2; the match to TRBD1 covers 7 bases. The V gene's germline CDR1 is LNHDA and CDR2 SQIVND (reference sequence). V shed 5 bases, J shed 3 bases, and the junction held 6 bases outside the gene matches. The CDR3 length is 15 residues. The CDR3: CASSEGQPHTGELFF. CDR3 in DNA: TGTGCCAGTAGTGAGGGACAGCCCCACACCGGGGAGCTGTTTTTT. Supplemented by reference TRBV19 and TRBJ2-2, the full variable domain reads DGGITQSPKYLFRKEGQNVTLSCEQNLNHDAMYWYRQDPGQGLRLIYYSQIVNDFQKGDIAEGYSVSREKKESFPLTVTSAQKNPTAFYLCASSEGQPHTGELFFGEGSRLTVL.

As concerns this clone: The sample has other DNA sequences that encode this CDR3 too. The chain links TRBV6-1 to TRBJ2-7; 8 bases align to TRBD1. J gave up 2 bases and V 5 bases, and 5 bases lay outside the gene matches. Germline loops: CDR1 MNHNS, CDR2 SASEGT. The CDR3 extends over 14 amino acids. This chain's CDR3 is CASSLQGGAYEQYF. CDR3 nucleotides: TGTGCCAGCAGTCTACAGGGGGGTGCCTACGAGCAGTACTTC.

V is TRBV29-1 and J is TRBJ2-1, with 9 bases lining up with TRBD2. Germline lookup yields CDR1 SQVTM and CDR2 ANQGSEA. Unmatched junction bases numbered 8, after V lost 7 bases and J lost 4 bases. This CDR3 is 14 amino acids long. As DNA, the CDR3 is TGCAGCGCTCCCTCTAGCGGGATTTACAATGAGCAGTTCTTC. It specifies CSAPSSGIYNEQFF.

Comment on this clone: The sample carries other DNA sequences with the same CDR3. V usage is TRBV6-5 and J usage is TRBJ2-7; D perhaps matches TRBD1 (6 bases). The germline gives CDR1 MNHEY, CDR2 SVGAGI. The ends were cut back, 8 bases at V and 0 bases at J, with 11 bases in the middle. This CDR3 contains 13 residues. CDR3 sequence: CASRRGNSYEQYF. CDR3 DNA: TGTGCCAGCCGAAGGGGGAACTCCTACGAGCAGTACTTC.

The rearrangement links TRBV28 to TRBJ1-1, with a tentative D call TRBD1 (5 bases). CDR1 MDHEN and CDR2 SYDVKM come from the germline V gene. The ends were cut back, 6 bases at V and 0 bases at J, with 20 bases in the middle. The CDR3 sequence is 17 residues long. Here the CDR3 reads CASRNRRILGVNTEAFF. The DNA for the CDR3 is TGTGCCAGCAGAAACAGGCGAATATTGGGAGTGAACACTGAAGCTTTCTTT.

The chain couples TRBV5-1 to TRBJ1-1; TRBD1 agrees at 11 bases. CDR1 is SGHRS, CDR2 YFSETQ, per germline. Trimming removed 3 bases from V and 3 bases from J; junction bases left unmatched: 1. The CDR3 is 14 residues long. CDR3 sequence reads: CASSWDRGDTEAFF. For the CDR3, the DNA is TGCGCCAGCAGCTGGGACAGGGGGGACACTGAAGCTTTCTTT. The complete variable domain, with remaining parts taken from reference TRBV5-1 and TRBJ1-1, reads KAGVTQTPRYLIKTRGQQVTLSCSPISGHRSVSWYQQTPGQGLQFLFEYFSETQRNKGNFPGRFSGRQFSNSRSEMNVSTLELGDSALYLCASSWDRGDTEAFFGQGTRLTVV.

The V gene is TRBV7-8, the J gene TRBJ1-5, with a weak D call TRBD1 (5 bases). Germline values: CDR1 SGHVS, CDR2 FQNEAQ. This CDR3 is built from 18 residues. V was shortened by 0 bases and J by 1 base, with 16 bases between the two germline ends. CDR3 nucleotides: TGTGCCAGCAGCTTAGCGGCAGGGAGCGGGGGAAGCAATCAGCCCCAGCATTTT. This sequence encodes CASSLAAGSGGSNQPQHF.

Note on this clone: The junction does not match germline at one end; this may be a read error. The chain has TRBV28 and TRBJ2-1; 12 positions match TRBD2. Germline V gene data show CDR1 as MDHEN and CDR2 as SYDVKM. There are 14 residues in the CDR3. The CDR3 here is CASNSRLAGVEKFF. The CDR3 coding sequence is TGTGCCAGCAACAGTCGACTAGCGGGAGTTGAGAAGTTCTTC. Variable domain in full (rest from reference TRBV28 and TRBJ2-1): DVKVTQSSRYLVKRTGEKVFLECVQDMDHENMFWYRQDPGLGLRLIYFSYDVKMKEKGDIPEGYSVSREKKERFSLILESASTNQTSMYLCASNSRLAGVEKFFGPGTRLTVL.

The sample holds a few counts of this clone. The chain is built from TRBV7-3 and TRBJ1-1, with a weak D call TRBD1 (5 bases). CDR1 SGHTA and CDR2 FQGTGA come from the germline V gene. This CDR3 spans 13 amino acids. Trimming removed 2 bases from V and 6 bases from J, with 10 bases in between. CDR3 sequence (DNA): TGTGCCAGCAGCTTATGGCAGGGCGCTGAAGCTTTCTTT. This gives the protein CASSLWQGAEAFF.

The chain uses TRBV7-9 and TRBJ1-6; 7 positions agree with TRBD1. With V trimmed by 0 bases and J by 3 bases, 8 bases remained unmatched. CDR3 length: 18 amino acids. CDR1 SEHNR and CDR2 FQNEAQ come from the germline V gene (reference sequence). CDR3 region: CASSLAPGQSYYNSPLHF. In nucleotides, the CDR3 is TGTGCCAGCAGCTTAGCCCCGGGACAGAGCTACTATAATTCACCCCTCCACTTT.

The chain couples TRBV7-2 to TRBJ1-1; D is unclear. The V and J ends lost 0 bases and 10 bases respectively, with 12 bases between them. CDR1 and CDR2 from the germline V gene are SGHTA and FQGNSA. The CDR3 consists of 13 residues. CDR3 sequence (DNA): TGTGCCAGCAGCTTAGCGCAAGGGTTGGGAGCTTTCTTT. Protein sequence: CASSLAQGLGAFF. The whole variable domain, filled in from reference TRBV7-2 and TRBJ1-1, reads GAGVSQSPSNKVTEKGKDVELRCDPISGHTALYWYRQSLGQGLEFLIYFQGNSAPDKSGLPSDRFSAERTGGSVSTLTIQRTQQEDSAVYLCASSLAQGLGAFFGQGTRLTVV.

The rearrangement joins TRBV28 to TRBJ1-2, with D hard to call. The germline V gene has CDR1 MDHEN and CDR2 SYDVKM. The V gene lost 3 bases and the J gene lost 4 bases, with 15 bases spanning the gap. This CDR3 has 15 residues. The CDR3 DNA follows: TGTGCCAGCAGTTTGAGTGTATCGGAGGGCTATGGCTACACCTTC. Translating it yields CASSLSVSEGYGYTF.

The chain links TRBV27 to TRBJ2-1; tentative D call: TRBD2 (5 bases). V lost 5 bases and J lost 8, with 19 bases in between. CDR3 length equals 15 residues. Germline V CDR1 and CDR2: MNHEY, SMNVEV (reference sequence). The CDR3 region is CASSPRRSGVDEQFF. The CDR3 nucleotides read TGTGCCAGCAGTCCTCGTCGGAGCGGTGTTGATGAGCAGTTCTTC.

The genes are TRBV19 and TRBJ2-7, with 7 bases that match TRBD1. V shed 4 bases and J 3 bases; nucleotides not matched to a gene: 9. Germline V gene data show CDR1 as LNHDA and CDR2 as SQIVND (reference sequence). The CDR3 sequence is 15 residues long. The CDR3 sequence is CASSTSGTDHYEQYF. The CDR3 bases are TGTGCCAGTAGTACCTCCGGGACAGATCACTACGAGCAGTACTTC.

CDR3 loop: CASSISLADTGELFF. The CDR3 DNA reads as TGTGCCAGCAGCATATCTCTAGCGGACACCGGGGAGCTGTTTTTT. The chain carries TRBV11-3 and TRBJ2-2, with 7 bases identical to TRBD2. Germline CDR1 and CDR2: SGHNT and YENEEA. The CDR3 is made up of 15 amino acids. V shed 5 bases and J 3 bases; nucleotides not matched to a gene: 6.

This sequence joins TRBV5-4 and TRBJ1-4; D not certain. CDR1 and CDR2 from the germline V gene are SGHNT and YYREEE (reference sequence). The CDR3 is made up of 13 amino acids. V lost 4 bases and J lost 5, with 9 bases in between. The CDR3 is CASSATENEKLFF. CDR3 nucleotide sequence: TGTGCCAGCAGCGCGACGGAGAATGAAAAACTGTTTTTT. The whole variable domain, filled in from reference TRBV5-4 and TRBJ1-4, reads ETGVTQSPTHLIKTRGQQVTLRCSSQSGHNTVSWYQQALGQGPQFIFQYYREEENGRGNFPPRFSGLQFPNYSSELNVNALELDDSALYLCASSATENEKLFFGSGTQLSVL.